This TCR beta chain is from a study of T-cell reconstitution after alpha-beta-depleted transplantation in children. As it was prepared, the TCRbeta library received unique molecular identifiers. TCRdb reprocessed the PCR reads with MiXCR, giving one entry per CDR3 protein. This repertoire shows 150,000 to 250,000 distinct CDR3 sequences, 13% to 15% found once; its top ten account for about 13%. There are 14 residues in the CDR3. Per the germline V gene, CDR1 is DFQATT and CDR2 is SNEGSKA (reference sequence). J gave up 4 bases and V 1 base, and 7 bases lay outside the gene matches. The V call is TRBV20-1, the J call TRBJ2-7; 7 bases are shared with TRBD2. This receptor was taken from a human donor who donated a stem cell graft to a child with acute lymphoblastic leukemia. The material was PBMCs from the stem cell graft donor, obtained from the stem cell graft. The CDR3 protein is CSARVFGGSYEQYF. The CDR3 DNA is TGCAGTGCTAGAGTATTCGGCGGGAGTTACGAGCAGTACTTC.